The clone carrying this TCR beta chain was counted a single time. Its antigen is still unknown. These data belong to a study of yellow fever vaccine responses in identical twins. General study points: Twins reportedly appeared to share part of their vaccine T cell response while keeping part individual.

One entry per CDR3 protein results from TCRdb running MiXCR on the RT-PCR reads. This sample has approximately 700 distinct CDR3 sequences, with 80% found just once. The clonotype comes from a female donor who received the yellow fever vaccine. Here the sequenced sample was T cells from blood (PBMCs), unsorted or a sorted subset (not recorded which), taken before or after yellow fever vaccination (not recorded which).

The CDR3 DNA is TGTGCCAGCAGCCCACACAATAGCGGGGCAAGACCAGATACGCAGTATTTT. This encodes CASSPHNSGARPDTQYF. The chain uses TRBV7-9 and TRBJ2-3; 8 nucleotides line up with TRBD2. CDR1 is SEHNR, CDR2 FQNEAQ, per germline (reference sequence). The CDR3 sequence is 17 residues long. Unmatched junction bases numbered 14, after V lost 5 bases and J lost 4 bases. Complete variable domain (other parts from reference TRBV7-9 and TRBJ2-3): DTGVSQNPRHKITKRGQNVTFRCDPISEHNRLYWYRQTLGQGPEFLTYFQNEAQLEKSRLLSDRFSAERPKGSFSTLEIQRTEQGDSAMYLCASSPHNSGARPDTQYFGPGTRLTVL.